Each of the 22 T cell receptor beta chains below was sequenced from the same sample in a study of T cells in Graves' hyperthyroidism and ophthalmopathy. Using RNA transcripts as the source, TCR beta CDR3 regions were amplified. HTBI primers were the set used in a first-round RT-PCR of the TCR CDR3. One entry per CDR3 protein, called by TCRdb with MiXCR from the multiplex PCR reads. The profile covers a few hundred thousand distinct CDR3 sequences, with more than 15% appearing a single time and around 30% taken by the ten largest. The sequenced sample consisted of blood. All receptors come from a woman younger than 35 with Graves' hyperthyroidism that later progressed to Graves' ophthalmopathy.

In this sample, this clonotype turned up many times. This chain's CDR3 is CASSTSYEQYF. The CDR3 DNA reads TGTGCCAGCAGTACCTCCTACGAGCAGTACTTC. The chain links TRBV28 to TRBJ2-7; D remains unclear. The germline gives CDR1 MDHEN, CDR2 SYDVKM. CDR3 size: 11 residues. Trimming removed 5 bases from V and 0 bases from J, with 2 bases in between.

This clonotype was counted ten times or more. The rearrangement joins TRBV20-1 to TRBJ1-1; maybe TRBD1 (5 bases). This CDR3 contains 17 residues. The germline V gene has CDR1 DFQATT and CDR2 SNEGSKA (reference sequence). Trimming took 1 base from V and 0 from J, leaving 18 bases between them. In DNA form, the CDR3 reads TGCAGTGCTAGAGGAGACAGAACTGTTGGTATGAACACTGAAGCTTTCTTT. Translated, it gives CSARGDRTVGMNTEAFF.

Many counts were recorded for this clonotype. The chain links TRBV29-1 to TRBJ2-5; D might be TRBD1 (5 bases). Trimming stripped 4 bases from V and 5 bases from J, with 14 bases between. The CDR3 covers 13 residues. Germline assignment: CDR1 SQVTM and CDR2 ANQGSEA. The CDR3: CSVVTDTGETQYF. CDR3 nucleotides: TGCAGCGTTGTCACGGACACCGGCGAGACCCAGTACTTC.

Note on this clonotype: The DNA is omitted, as the CDR3 cannot be located on it reliably, and the CDR3 follows TCRdb's listing. V is TRBV11-2 and J is TRBJ2-2; the D segment call TRBD2 is taken from the table without a DNA check. The V gene's germline CDR1 is SGHAT and CDR2 FQNNGV. The CDR3 length equals 18 residues, ends included. The CDR3 spells CASSLRFGWGADTGELFF.

This clonotype was found a few times. The CDR3 loop reads CASSQPLGQLPDGYTF. As DNA, the CDR3 is TGCGCCAGCAGCCAACCTTTGGGACAGCTACCTGATGGCTACACCTTC. The rearrangement links TRBV4-1 to TRBJ1-2; TRBD1 agrees at 7 bases. The ends lost 2 bases at V and 6 bases at J; junction bases unmatched: 12. CDR1 is MGHRA, CDR2 YSYEKL, per germline. CDR3 size: 16 residues.

This clonotype was recorded at least ten times. The rearrangement joins TRBV19 to TRBJ2-1; 9 bases are a match to TRBD2. CDR3 length: 14 amino acids. Losses at the gene ends were 6 bases for V and 4 bases for J; bases not matched to a gene: 4. Germline values: CDR1 LNHDA, CDR2 SQIVND (reference sequence). CDR3 residues: CASSRTSEYNEQFF. The CDR3, as DNA: TGTGCCAGTAGCCGGACTAGCGAGTACAATGAGCAGTTCTTC.

Concerning this clonotype: Compared with germline, one end of the junction differs, possibly owing to a read error. The chain couples TRBV11-2 to TRBJ2-7; D ambiguous. The germline CDR1 and CDR2 sequences are SGHAT and FQNNGV. The CDR3 extends over 15 amino acids. The DNA for the CDR3 is TGTGCCAGCAGCCCCCTCCTGGGCATCTCCTGCGAGCAGTACTTC. Its translation: CASSPLLGISCEQYF.

V and J are TRBV6-2 or TRBV6-3 and TRBJ2-3, with 9 positions matching TRBD1. The CDR3 consists of 12 residues. Germline V gene sequence: CDR1 MNHEY, CDR2 SVGEGT. The V and J ends lost 6 bases and 14 bases, in that order; junction bases with no gene match: 9. CDR3 amino acids: CASRTGTGQRYF. The DNA of the CDR3 is TGTGCCAGCAGAACCGGGACAGGGCAAAGGTATTTT.

The chain joins TRBV14 to TRBJ2-3, with 7 bases matching TRBD1. CDR1 and CDR2 (germline): SGHDN, FVKESK. Trimming removed 2 bases from V and 4 bases from J; junction bases left unmatched: 12. CDR3 length: 17 amino acids. CDR3 protein: CASSQLTGSIVADTQYF. The CDR3 nucleotides are TGTGCCAGCAGCCAATTGACAGGGTCTATTGTTGCAGATACGCAGTATTTT.

This clonotype has at least ten counts. V and J are TRBV3-1 and TRBJ2-7, with 8 nucleotides matching TRBD2. The V segment lost 4 bases and the J segment 2 bases; nucleotides outside the gene matches: 4. Germline CDR1 LGHDT, CDR2 YNNKEL (reference sequence). This CDR3 is 14 amino acids long. As DNA, the CDR3 is TGTGCCAGCAGCCCGGGACTAGGACCCTACGAGCAGTACTTC. Its protein product is CASSPGLGPYEQYF.

The rearrangement joins TRBV7-3 to TRBJ2-3; D remains unclear. V was clipped by 6 bases and J by 6 bases, with 16 bases between them. Germline assignment: CDR1 SGHTA and CDR2 FQGTGA. The CDR3 has 14 amino acids. For the CDR3, the DNA is TGTGCCAGCAGAGGGTCTGGTTTCGATGATACGCAGTATTTT. Translated, it gives CASRGSGFDDTQYF.

This clonotype was detected ten times or more. The chain links TRBV11-2 to TRBJ2-2, with D possibly TRBD1 on 5 matching bases. Looked up from germline, CDR1 is SGHAT and CDR2 is FQNNGV. V dropped 0 bases and J dropped 3 bases, with 8 bases sitting between them. There are 15 residues in the CDR3. CDR3 protein: CASSLDWTYTGELFF. CDR3 coding DNA: TGTGCCAGCAGCTTAGATTGGACATACACCGGGGAGCTGTTTTTT.

At least ten counts were recorded for this clonotype. The chain joins TRBV5-1 to TRBJ2-3; D could derive from TRBD1 or TRBD2 (5 bases each). From germline, CDR1 is SGHRS and CDR2 YFSETQ. CDR3 length equals 13 residues. With 3 bases removed from V and 5 bases from J, the gap between germline ends came to 10 bases. The CDR3 DNA reads as TGCGCCAGCAGCTGGGGACCACTAGATACGCAGTATTTT. Protein: CASSWGPLDTQYF. The full variable domain, completed using reference TRBV5-1 and TRBJ2-3, is KAGVTQTPRYLIKTRGQQVTLSCSPISGHRSVSWYQQTPGQGLQFLFEYFSETQRNKGNFPGRFSGRQFSNSRSEMNVSTLELGDSALYLCASSWGPLDTQYFGPGTRLTVL.

The J gene is TRBJ2-1, the V gene TRBV7-3; D not resolved. The V gene's germline CDR1 is SGHTA and CDR2 FQGTGA. Trimming stripped 1 base from V and 7 bases from J, with 14 bases between. The CDR3 spans 15 residues. The CDR3 protein is CASSLNPSTSNEQFF. The CDR3 DNA reads as TGTGCCAGCAGCTTAAACCCCTCTACAAGTAATGAGCAGTTCTTC.

To note about this clonotype: A read error may explain this, as a much larger clone is one base away. The rearrangement uses TRBV3-1 and TRBJ2-2; D is possibly TRBD2 (5 bases). The CDR3 has 13 amino acids. In germline, CDR1 is LGHDT, CDR2 YNNKEL (reference sequence). CDR3 amino acids: CASSQAGTGELVF. The CDR3 DNA reads TGTGCCAGCAGCCAAGCGGGTACCGGGGAGCTGGTTTTT.

This clonotype was seen many times. Here the CDR3 DNA reads TGCAGCGTGCTTCTGAACACTGAAGCTTTCTTT. Translated, it gives CSVLLNTEAFF. V usage is TRBV29-1 and J usage is TRBJ1-1; no clear D. Trimming took 6 bases from V and 0 from J, leaving 5 bases between them. The CDR3 spans 11 residues. Germline lookup yields CDR1 SQVTM and CDR2 ANQGSEA.

This clonotype appeared a few times. The chain uses TRBV27 and TRBJ2-1; D gene unclear. CDR1 and CDR2 from the germline V gene are MNHEY and SMNVEV (reference sequence). The CDR3 sequence is 13 residues long. The germline V and J ends were trimmed by 6 bases and 0 bases, with 6 bases remaining between them. CDR3 coding DNA: TGTGCCAGCAGGAGTATCTCCTACAATGAGCAGTTCTTC. This encodes CASRSISYNEQFF.

The chain couples TRBV20-1 to TRBJ2-7; no clear D gene. Germline V lookup: CDR1 DFQATT, CDR2 SNEGSKA (reference sequence). With 3 bases removed from V and 3 bases from J, the gap between germline ends came to 9 bases. This CDR3 contains 12 residues. CDR3: CSASNLHYEQYF. The CDR3 coding sequence is TGCAGTGCTAGTAACTTACACTACGAGCAGTACTTC.

V gene TRBV6-4 combines with J gene TRBJ1-5, with TRBD1 matching 8 bases. CDR3 length: 16 amino acids. J lost 1 base, V lost 8 bases, and 10 bases had no gene match. CDR1 and CDR2 from the germline V gene are MRHNA and SNTAGT. CDR3 amino acids: CASVRGHSWSNQPQHF. In DNA form, the CDR3 reads TGTGCCAGCGTCAGGGGGCACTCGTGGAGCAATCAGCCCCAGCATTTT.

This sequence joins TRBV20-1 and TRBJ2-1; D might be TRBD1 or TRBD2, each matching 5 bases. Germline V gene data show CDR1 as DFQATT and CDR2 as SNEGSKA (reference sequence). The CDR3 covers 10 residues. Trimming took 4 bases from V and 10 from J, leaving 8 bases between them. Here the CDR3 DNA reads TGCAGTGCTACCGGGACGGAGCAGTTCTTC. Protein sequence: CSATGTEQFF.

This clonotype was counted ten times or more. The gene calls are TRBV7-2 and TRBJ2-3; 12 bases fit TRBD2. Germline assignment: CDR1 SGHTA and CDR2 FQGNSA. This CDR3 spans 14 amino acids. J was trimmed by 4 bases and V by 10 bases; bases with no gene match: 6. CDR3 region: CATGTSGFSDTQYF. The DNA of the CDR3 is TGTGCCACCGGGACTAGCGGGTTCTCAGATACGCAGTATTTT.

This clonotype was seen at least ten times. The CDR3 DNA is TGTGCCTGGAGTGGAGGGACAGTCCGTGAAAAACTGTTTTTT. Protein sequence: CAWSGGTVREKLFF. The V call is TRBV30, the J call TRBJ1-4; 7 bases are shared with TRBD1. This CDR3 has 14 residues. The V segment lost 1 base and the J segment 7 bases; nucleotides outside the gene matches: 6. In germline, CDR1 is GTSNPN, CDR2 SVGIG (reference sequence).